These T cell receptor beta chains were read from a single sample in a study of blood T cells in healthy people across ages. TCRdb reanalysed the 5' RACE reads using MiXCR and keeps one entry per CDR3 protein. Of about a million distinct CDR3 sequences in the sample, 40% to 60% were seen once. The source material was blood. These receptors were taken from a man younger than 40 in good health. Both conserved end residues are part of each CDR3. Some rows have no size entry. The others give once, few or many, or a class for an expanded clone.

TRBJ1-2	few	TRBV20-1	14	CSARLGPGVTGYTF
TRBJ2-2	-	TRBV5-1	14	CASSLYQGSGELFF
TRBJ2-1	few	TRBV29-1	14	CSVEMAGMYDERFF
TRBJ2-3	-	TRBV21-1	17	CASSKVEDSPPTDTQYF
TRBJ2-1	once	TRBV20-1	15	CSGTLAGVSYNEQFF
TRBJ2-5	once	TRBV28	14	CASRLPGEGYERYF
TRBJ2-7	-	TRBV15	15	CATSRDRQGSPEQYF
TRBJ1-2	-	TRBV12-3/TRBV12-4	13	CASSNRDSYGCTF
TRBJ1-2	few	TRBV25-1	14	CASSRRGGGYGYTF
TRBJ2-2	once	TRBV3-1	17	CASSPHSGGATTGELFF
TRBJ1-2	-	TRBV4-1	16	CASSQDRAWVSQGYTF
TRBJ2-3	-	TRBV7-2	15	CASRPGLGGTDTQYF
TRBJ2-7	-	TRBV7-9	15	CASSYPEDSTYEQYF
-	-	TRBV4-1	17	CASSQPTSGGNRGEQYF
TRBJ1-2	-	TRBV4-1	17	CASSQGEGDRVYYGYTF
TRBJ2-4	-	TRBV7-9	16	CASSSIGGGTVDIQYF
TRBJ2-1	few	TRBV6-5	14	CASKPSGGVNEQFF
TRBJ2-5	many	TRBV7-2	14	CASSYTGGAETQYF
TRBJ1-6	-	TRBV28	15	CASIGGGTLNSPLHF
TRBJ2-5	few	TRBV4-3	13	CASSQETTGGKYF
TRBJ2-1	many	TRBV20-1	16	CSARDPAAGGQNEQFF
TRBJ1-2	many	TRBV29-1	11	CSARDIYGYTF
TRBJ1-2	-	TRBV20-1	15	CSARTRGGAEYGYTF